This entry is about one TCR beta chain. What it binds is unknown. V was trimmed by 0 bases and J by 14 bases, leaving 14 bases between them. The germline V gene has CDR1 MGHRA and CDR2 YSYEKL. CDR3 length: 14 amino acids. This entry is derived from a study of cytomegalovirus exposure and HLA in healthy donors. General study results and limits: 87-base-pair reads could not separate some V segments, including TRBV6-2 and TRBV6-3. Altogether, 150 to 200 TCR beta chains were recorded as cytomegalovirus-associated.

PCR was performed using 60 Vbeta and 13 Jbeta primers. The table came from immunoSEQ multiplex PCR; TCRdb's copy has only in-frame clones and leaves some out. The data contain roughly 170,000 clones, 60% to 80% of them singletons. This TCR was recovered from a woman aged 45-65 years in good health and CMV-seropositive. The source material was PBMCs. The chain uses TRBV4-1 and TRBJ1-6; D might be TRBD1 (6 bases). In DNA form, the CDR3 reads TGCGCCAGCAGCCAAGAAGGGGGTAGCTTCACCCTCCACTTT. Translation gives CASSQEGGSFTLHF.